This passage covers 22 T cell receptor beta chains from one sample sequenced in a study of OX40 agonist ivuxolimab in advanced cancers. Assay used: immunoSEQ multiplex PCR; TCRdb lists only in-frame clones, some missing. The sample contains about 13,000 clones, roughly 80% of which appear only once. Material: CD4+ or CD8+ T cells sorted from blood, obtained in a trial of the OX40 agonist ivuxolimab. Every receptor here comes from an adult with an advanced solid tumor such as melanoma, head and neck, liver or kidney cancer.

This CDR3 is CASSVGTSGRGKTQYF. CDR3 sequence (DNA): TGTGCCAGCAGCGTAGGGACTAGCGGGAGGGGAAAGACCCAGTACTTC. The chain is built from TRBV9 and TRBJ2-5; TRBD2 aligns across 15 bases. The CDR3 contains 16 residues. Trimming removed 0 bases from V and 6 bases from J; junction bases left unmatched: 3. Germline assignment: CDR1 SGDLS and CDR2 YYNGEE. The entire variable domain, with the rest obtained from reference TRBV9 and TRBJ2-5, is as follows: DSGVTQTPKHLITATGQRVTLRCSPRSGDLSVYWYQQSLDQGLQFLIQYYNGEERAKGNILERFSAQQFPDLHSELNLSSLELGDSALYFCASSVGTSGRGKTQYFGPGTRLLVL.

V and J are TRBV29-1 and TRBJ1-1; D possibly corresponds to TRBD1 (5 bases). Deletions cut 3 bases from V and 6 bases from J, with 11 bases between. The CDR3 has 12 residues. Germline V CDR1 and CDR2: SQVTM, ANQGSEA. CDR3 nucleotides: TGCAGCGTTGAGGGGGTGGAGGCTGAAGCTTTCTTT. Its translation is CSVEGVEAEAFF.

The genes are TRBV30 and TRBJ1-2, with D unclear. Germline-derived CDR1 and CDR2 are GTSNPN and SVGIG (reference sequence). The CDR3 sequence is 15 residues long. Trimming removed 0 bases from V and 8 bases from J, with 19 bases in between. CDR3: CAWSVNASPYGGYTF. The CDR3 DNA follows: TGTGCCTGGAGTGTAAACGCCAGTCCCTACGGGGGCTACACCTTC.

The rearrangement joins TRBV7-9 to TRBJ2-3; D possibly uses TRBD1 or TRBD2 (5 bases each). Germline V lookup: CDR1 SEHNR, CDR2 FQNEAQ (reference sequence). The CDR3 contains 15 residues. V gave up 1 base and J gave up 5 bases, with 13 bases separating them. CDR3 DNA sequence: TGTGCCAGCAGCTTAGAGAGGGGTAGTCAAGATACGCAGTATTTT. Translating it yields CASSLERGSQDTQYF.

Within the sample, this clone is medium-sized (0.01 to 0.1%). The chain links TRBV27 to TRBJ2-7; 8 nucleotides agree with TRBD2. The V gene's germline CDR1 is MNHEY and CDR2 SMNVEV (reference sequence). Unmatched junction bases numbered 5, after V lost 7 bases and J lost 3 bases. The CDR3 has 13 residues. CDR3 amino acids: CASKAGDRYEQYF. The CDR3 coding sequence is TGTGCCAGCAAAGCGGGGGACCGCTACGAGCAGTACTTC.

The V gene is TRBV2, the J gene TRBJ2-5, with 9 bases that match TRBD2. The CDR3 has 13 residues. With 5 bases clipped from V and 3 bases from J, the junction kept 1 base outside the gene matches. Germline loops: CDR1 SNHLY, CDR2 FYNNEI. CDR3 DNA sequence: TGTGCCAGCAGTCGACTAGCGGAAGAGACCCAGTACTTC. Amino acids: CASSRLAEETQYF.

This chain joins TRBV5-4 and TRBJ2-7; D not resolved. V was trimmed by 4 bases and J by 3 bases, leaving 20 bases between them. Germline V gene lookup returns CDR1 SGHNT and CDR2 YYREEE (reference sequence). This CDR3 has 16 amino acids. The CDR3 is CASSQENHLTNYEQYF. DNA of the CDR3: TGTGCCAGCAGCCAAGAGAATCACCTTACGAACTACGAGCAGTACTTC.

The chain combines TRBV7-9 with TRBJ1-1; a weak D match, TRBD1 (5 bases). Germline CDR1 reads SEHNR; CDR2 reads FQNEAQ (reference sequence). V lost 7 bases to trimming and J lost 2 bases, with 14 bases between them. The CDR3 contains 14 residues. CDR3 loop: CASTVTEINTEAFF. DNA for the CDR3: TGTGCCAGCACCGTGACAGAAATTAACACTGAAGCTTTCTTT.

The V and J genes are TRBV27 and TRBJ1-5; possible D gene TRBD1, 5 bases. Trimming cost V 6 bases and J 7 bases, with 16 bases left between them. Germline values: CDR1 MNHEY, CDR2 SMNVEV (reference sequence). The CDR3 is 14 residues long. In nucleotides, the CDR3 is TGTGCCAGCAGATTCGGGCAGGGAGGGCAGCCCCAGCATTTT. Translating gives CASRFGQGGQPQHF.

J is TRBJ2-2 and V is TRBV6-5; 12 bases are a match to TRBD2. The germline V gene has CDR1 MNHEY and CDR2 SVGAGI. The V segment lost 8 bases and the J segment 4 bases; nucleotides outside the gene matches: 5. CDR3 size: 15 residues. The CDR3 reads CASRLAGEGTGELFF. In DNA, the CDR3 is TGTGCCAGCCGACTAGCGGGAGAGGGCACCGGGGAGCTGTTTTTT.

This chain links TRBV14 with TRBJ2-1; maybe TRBD2 (5 bases). CDR3 length: 15 residues. Germline V gene lookup returns CDR1 SGHDN and CDR2 FVKESK. V gave up 9 bases and J gave up 2 bases, with 17 bases separating them. CDR3 region: CASSERSAPYNEQFF. CDR3 bases: TGTGCCAGTTCCGAGCGGTCGGCTCCCTACAATGAGCAGTTCTTC. The variable domain in full, with the rest retrieved from reference TRBV14 and TRBJ2-1, is EAGVTQFPSHSVIEKGQTVTLRCDPISGHDNLYWYRRVMGKEIKFLLHFVKESKQDESGMPNNRFLAERTGGTYSTLKVQPAELEDSGVYFCASSERSAPYNEQFFGPGTRLTVL.

This chain joins TRBV7-3 and TRBJ2-3; weak D call: TRBD1 (6 bases). The CDR3 sequence is 15 residues long. The V gene lost 3 bases and the J gene lost 1 base, with 11 bases spanning the gap. The germline V gene has CDR1 SGHTA and CDR2 FQGTGA. The CDR3 region has the DNA TGTGCCAGCAGCTTCAGGGGTCGGGGCACAGATACGCAGTATTTT. Protein product: CASSFRGRGTDTQYF.

This sequence joins TRBV4-3 and TRBJ2-5; 7 nucleotides agree with TRBD1. Germline loops: CDR1 LGHNA, CDR2 YSLEER. The CDR3 is made up of 15 amino acids. Unmatched junction bases numbered 8, after V lost 5 bases and J lost 2 bases. The CDR3 sequence is CASSYGDSEQETQYF. CDR3 DNA: TGCGCCAGCAGCTACGGGGACAGCGAGCAAGAGACCCAGTACTTC.

This chain connects TRBV6-4 to TRBJ2-1, with 11 bases aligning to TRBD2. Germline V gene lookup returns CDR1 MRHNA and CDR2 SNTAGT. The CDR3 totals 15 residues. Germline trimming cut 2 bases from V and 6 bases from J; bases unmatched to any gene: 3. Here the CDR3 DNA reads TGTGCCAGCAGTGACAGTAGCGGGGGGGCCAATGAGCAGTTCTTC. Translated: CASSDSSGGANEQFF.

As DNA, the CDR3 is TGTGCCAGTAGTAGGACAGGCTCCTACAATGAGCAGTTCTTC. Its translation: CASSRTGSYNEQFF. The V call is TRBV19, the J call TRBJ2-1; 7 nucleotides match TRBD1. The V gene end was trimmed by 4 bases and the J gene end by 0 bases; junction bases not matched to a gene: 0. The germline V gene has CDR1 LNHDA and CDR2 SQIVND (reference sequence). The CDR3 is made up of 14 amino acids.

CDR3 nucleotide sequence: TGTGCCAGCAGCCCGGGGACCCTCTACGAGCAGTACTTC. This gives the protein CASSPGTLYEQYF. This rearrangement joins TRBV28 to TRBJ2-7; D is possibly TRBD1 or TRBD2 (5 bases each). V shed 6 bases and J shed 3 bases, with 12 bases lying between them. The germline V gene encodes CDR1 MDHEN and CDR2 SYDVKM. The CDR3 is 13 amino acids.

V gene TRBV11-3 combines with J gene TRBJ2-7; D not resolved. Germline V gene sequence: CDR1 SGHNT, CDR2 YENEEA. The CDR3 is made up of 15 amino acids. Trimming pared 5 bases from V and 1 base from J, leaving 15 bases between. The CDR3 reads CASSHRSSPSYEQYF. The CDR3 region has the DNA TGTGCCAGCAGCCACCGGAGCTCCCCTTCCTACGAGCAGTACTTC.

This chain joins TRBV28 and TRBJ2-2; 8 nucleotides agree with TRBD2. Unmatched junction bases numbered 5, after V lost 6 bases and J lost 2 bases. Germline V CDR1 and CDR2: MDHEN, SYDVKM. The CDR3 covers 15 residues. For the CDR3, the DNA is TGTGCCAGCAGCCCAAGCGGGGGTAACACCGGGGAGCTGTTTTTT. This sequence encodes CASSPSGGNTGELFF. The full variable domain, its missing parts supplied by reference TRBV28 and TRBJ2-2, is DVKVTQSSRYLVKRTGEKVFLECVQDMDHENMFWYRQDPGLGLRLIYFSYDVKMKEKGDIPEGYSVSREKKERFSLILESASTNQTSMYLCASSPSGGNTGELFFGEGSRLTVL.

The chain uses TRBV6-5 and TRBJ2-5; D is possibly TRBD1 or TRBD2 (7 bases each). Trimming took 2 bases from V and 11 from J, leaving 15 bases between them. The V gene's germline CDR1 is MNHEY and CDR2 SVGAGI. The CDR3 runs to 13 residues. The CDR3 here is CASSYEGAGEQYF. In nucleotides, the CDR3 is TGTGCCAGCAGTTACGAGGGGGCGGGGGAGCAGTACTTC.

The rearrangement joins TRBV11-2 to TRBJ2-1, with 12 bases identical to TRBD2. The J segment lost 8 bases and the V segment lost 0 bases, leaving 5 bases of the junction unmatched. CDR1 is SGHAT, CDR2 FQNNGV, per germline. This CDR3 comprises 16 residues. CDR3 sequence (DNA): TGTGCCAGCAGCTTAGAGACTAGCGGGAGTGGGTATGAGCAGTTCTTC. Amino acids: CASSLETSGSGYEQFF.

The V gene is TRBV30, the J gene TRBJ1-1, with D unresolved. CDR1 is GTSNPN and CDR2 is SVGIG in the germline V gene (reference sequence). The ends were cut back, 0 bases at V and 1 base at J, with 6 bases in the middle. The CDR3 has 13 residues. The DNA of the CDR3 is TGTGCCTGGAGTGTCACAGCGAACACTGAAGCTTTCTTT. Protein: CAWSVTANTEAFF.

The chain combines TRBV5-1 with TRBJ2-1; TRBD1 agrees at 8 bases. CDR1 is SGHRS, CDR2 YFSETQ, per germline. This CDR3 spans 16 amino acids. The J segment lost 4 bases and the V segment lost 6 bases, leaving 12 bases of the junction unmatched. CDR3 DNA sequence: TGCGCCAGCAAAAAAGAACAGGGGGATCATTACAATGAGCAGTTCTTC. It specifies CASKKEQGDHYNEQFF.